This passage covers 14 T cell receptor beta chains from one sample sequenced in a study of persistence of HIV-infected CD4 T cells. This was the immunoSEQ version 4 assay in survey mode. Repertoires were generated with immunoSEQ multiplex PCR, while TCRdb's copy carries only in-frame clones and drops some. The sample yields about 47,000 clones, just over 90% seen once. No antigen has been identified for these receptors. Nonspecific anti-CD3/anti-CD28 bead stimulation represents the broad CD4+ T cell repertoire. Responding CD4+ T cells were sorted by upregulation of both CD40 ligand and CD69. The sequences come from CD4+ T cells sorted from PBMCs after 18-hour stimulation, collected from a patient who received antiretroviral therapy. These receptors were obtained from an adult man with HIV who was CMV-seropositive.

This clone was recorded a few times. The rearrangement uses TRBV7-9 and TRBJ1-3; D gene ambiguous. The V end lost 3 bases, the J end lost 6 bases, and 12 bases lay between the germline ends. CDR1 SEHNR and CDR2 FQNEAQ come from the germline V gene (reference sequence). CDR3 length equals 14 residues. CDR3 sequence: CASSFGVSENTIYF. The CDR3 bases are TGTGCCAGCAGCTTTGGGGTGTCGGAAAACACCATATATTTT.

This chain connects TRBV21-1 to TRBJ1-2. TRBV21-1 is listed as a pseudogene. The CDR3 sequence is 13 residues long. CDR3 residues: CAITGDQGYGYTF. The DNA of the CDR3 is TGTGCCATAACCGGGGACCAAGGCTATGGCTACACCTTC.

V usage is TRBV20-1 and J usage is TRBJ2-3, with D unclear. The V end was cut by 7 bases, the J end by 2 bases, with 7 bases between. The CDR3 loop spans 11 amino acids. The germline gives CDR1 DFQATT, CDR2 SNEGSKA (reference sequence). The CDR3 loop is CSGLLTDTQYF. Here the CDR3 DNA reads TGCAGTGGACTCCTCACAGATACGCAGTATTTT.

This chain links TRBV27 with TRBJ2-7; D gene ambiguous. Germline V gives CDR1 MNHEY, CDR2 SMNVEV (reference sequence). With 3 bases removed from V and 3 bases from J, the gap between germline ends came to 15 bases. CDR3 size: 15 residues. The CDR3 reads CASSLGRQGLYEQYF. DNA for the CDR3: TGTGCCAGCAGTTTGGGCAGGCAAGGGCTCTACGAGCAGTACTTC.

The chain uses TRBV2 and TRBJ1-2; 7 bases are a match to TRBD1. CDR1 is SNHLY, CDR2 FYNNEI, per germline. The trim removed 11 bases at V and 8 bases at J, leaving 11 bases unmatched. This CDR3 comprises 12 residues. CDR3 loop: CAYPGGSYGYTF. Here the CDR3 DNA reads TGTGCCTACCCAGGGGGTTCTTACGGCTACACCTTC.

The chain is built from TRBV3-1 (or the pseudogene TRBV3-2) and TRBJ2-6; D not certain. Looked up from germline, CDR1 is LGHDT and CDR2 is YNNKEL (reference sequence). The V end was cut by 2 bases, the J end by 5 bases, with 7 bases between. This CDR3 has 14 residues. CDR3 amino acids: CASSQIGRANVLTF. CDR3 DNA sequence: TGTGCCAGCAGCCAAATAGGGAGGGCCAACGTCCTGACTTTC.

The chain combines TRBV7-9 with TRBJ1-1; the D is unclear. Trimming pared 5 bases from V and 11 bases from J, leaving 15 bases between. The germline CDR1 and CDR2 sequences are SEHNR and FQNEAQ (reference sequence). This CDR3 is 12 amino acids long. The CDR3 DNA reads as TGTGCCAGCAGCCCCTACACCGCCGACGCTTTCTTT. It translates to CASSPYTADAFF.

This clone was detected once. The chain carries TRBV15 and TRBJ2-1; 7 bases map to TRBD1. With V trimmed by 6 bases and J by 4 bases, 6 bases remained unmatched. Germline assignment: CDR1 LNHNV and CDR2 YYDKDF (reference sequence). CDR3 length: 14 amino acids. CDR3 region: CATRFVQGYNEQFF. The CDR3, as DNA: TGTGCCACCAGATTTGTACAGGGGTACAATGAGCAGTTCTTC.

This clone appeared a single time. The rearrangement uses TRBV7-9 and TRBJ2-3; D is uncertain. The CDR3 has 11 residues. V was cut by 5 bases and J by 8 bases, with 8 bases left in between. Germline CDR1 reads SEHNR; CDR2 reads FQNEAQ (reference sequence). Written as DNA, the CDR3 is TGTGCCAGCAGCAACAAAGTTACGCAGTATTTT. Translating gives CASSNKVTQYF.

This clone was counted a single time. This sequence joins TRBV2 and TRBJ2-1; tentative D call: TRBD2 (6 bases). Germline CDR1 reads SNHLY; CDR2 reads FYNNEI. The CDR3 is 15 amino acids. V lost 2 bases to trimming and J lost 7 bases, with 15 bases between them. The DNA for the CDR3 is TGTGCCAGCAGTGAATCGCGGGGCCTCTGGAATGAGCAGTTCTTC. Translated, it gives CASSESRGLWNEQFF.

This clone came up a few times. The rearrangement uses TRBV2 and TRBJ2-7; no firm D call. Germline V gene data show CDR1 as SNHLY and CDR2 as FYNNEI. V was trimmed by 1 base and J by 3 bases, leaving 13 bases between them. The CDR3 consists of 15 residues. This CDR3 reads CASSEDRPRVYEQYF. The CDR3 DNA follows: TGTGCCAGCAGTGAAGATAGGCCCAGAGTCTACGAGCAGTACTTC.

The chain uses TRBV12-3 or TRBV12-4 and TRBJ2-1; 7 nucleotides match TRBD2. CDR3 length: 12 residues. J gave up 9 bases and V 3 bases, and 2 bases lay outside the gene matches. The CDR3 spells CASSLGGIEQFF. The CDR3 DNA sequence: TGTGCCAGCAGTTTGGGGGGGATTGAGCAGTTCTTC.

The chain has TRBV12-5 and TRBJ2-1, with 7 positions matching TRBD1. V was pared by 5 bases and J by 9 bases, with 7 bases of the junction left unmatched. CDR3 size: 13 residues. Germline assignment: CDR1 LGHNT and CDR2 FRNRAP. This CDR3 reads CASGTKGATEQFF. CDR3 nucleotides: TGTGCTAGTGGTACAAAGGGGGCTACTGAGCAGTTCTTC.

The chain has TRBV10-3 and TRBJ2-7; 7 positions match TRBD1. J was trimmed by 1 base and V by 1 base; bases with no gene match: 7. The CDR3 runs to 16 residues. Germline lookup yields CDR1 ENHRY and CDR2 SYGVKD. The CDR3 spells CAISELEPGGSYEQYF. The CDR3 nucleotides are TGTGCCATCAGTGAGTTGGAACCAGGGGGTTCCTACGAGCAGTACTTC.